Listed below are T cell receptor beta chains from one sample, sequenced in a study of cytomegalovirus exposure and HLA in healthy donors. The protocol was immunoSEQ multiplex PCR, while the TCRdb copy is restricted to in-frame clones and leaves out a portion. The profile shows roughly 200,000 clones, about nine tenths of them singletons. Sequencing was carried out using PBMCs. These TCRs come from a young man in good health and CMV-seronegative. Both conserved end residues are part of each CDR3. Each record gives: J gene, clone size, V gene, D gene, CDR3 DNA, CDR3 protein. The D gene is left open where the match is weak. The listing skips clone size in some rows; elsewhere it reads once, few, many or a size class.

TRBJ1-4 | - | TRBV7-2 | TRBD1 | TGTGCCAGCGGCAGGGGGTCAAATGAAAAACTGTTTTTT | CASGRGSNEKLFF
TRBJ2-3 | - | TRBV19 | - | TGTGCCAGTGGGGCGGCGGTGGCAGATACGCAGTATTTT | CASGAAVADTQYF
TRBJ2-7 | - | TRBV7-4 | - | TGTGCCAGCAGCTTAAGCGGATGGGACTACGAGCAGTACTTC | CASSLSGWDYEQYF
TRBJ1-1 | - | TRBV5-1 | - | TGCGCCAGCAGCTCGCCAACAGTGAACACTGAAGCTTTCTTT | CASSSPTVNTEAFF
TRBJ1-2 | - | TRBV30 | TRBD1 | TGTGCCTGGAGCTCGGACAGGGGGCAGGGCTACACCTTC | CAWSSDRGQGYTF
TRBJ1-5 | - | TRBV5-8 | - | TGTGCCAGCAGCTTGCAGGATACCAATCAGCCCCAGCATTTT | CASSLQDTNQPQHF
TRBJ1-5 | - | TRBV4-3 | - | TGCGCCAGCAGCCAAGATCGGGGAAACTGGGGGGGATTTGGCAATCAGCCCCAGCATTTT | CASSQDRGNWGGFGNQPQHF
TRBJ1-2 | once | TRBV29-1 | TRBD1 | TGCAGCGTTATTAGGCCCGTGGCGACAGGGGGCTATGGCTACACCTTC | CSVIRPVATGGYGYTF
TRBJ1-1 | - | TRBV27 | TRBD1 | TGTGCCAGCAGCTCACAGGGGCCACAATTGAACACTGAAGCTTTCTTT | CASSSQGPQLNTEAFF
TRBJ1-4 | - | TRBV15 | - | TGTGCCACCAGTCTCGTAATACAGGGTGAGGGTGAAAAACTGTTTTTT | CATSLVIQGEGEKLFF
TRBJ2-2 | few | TRBV27 | - | TGTGCCAGCTGGAGACCCTCCGGGGAGCTGTTTTTT | CASWRPSGELFF
TRBJ1-4 | - | TRBV5-1 | - | TGCGCCAGCAGCACTGGCAACAGTACGAATGAAAAACTGTTTTTT | CASSTGNSTNEKLFF
TRBJ2-7 | - | TRBV6-5 | - | TGTGCCAGCAGTTACGGGCGGCAGGGGACGGACGAGCAGTACTTC | CASSYGRQGTDEQYF
TRBJ2-1 | - | TRBV5-4 | - | TGTGCCAGCAGCTTGGGCCAGGTTGAGTTCTTC | CASSLGQVEFF
TRBJ2-2 | - | TRBV28 | TRBD1 | TGTGCCAGCAAAAGGACAGGGAACACCGGGGAGCTGTTTTTT | CASKRTGNTGELFF
TRBJ1-2 | - | TRBV28 | - | TGTGCCAGCAGTTTGGTAACAGGGTACCACGGCTACACCTTC | CASSLVTGYHGYTF
TRBJ1-3 | - | TRBV6-6 | TRBD1 | TGTGCCAGCAGCACCGGGGACAGGGGCTCTGGAAACACCATATATTTT | CASSTGDRGSGNTIYF
TRBJ2-7 | - | TRBV6-6 | - | TGTGCCAGCAGTGTGGACAACTACGAGCAGTACTTC | CASSVDNYEQYF
TRBJ2-3 | - | TRBV7-9 | TRBD2 | TGTGCCAGCAGCTTAGCGGGGGGGGAAAGCACAGATACGCAGTATTTT | CASSLAGGESTDTQYF
TRBJ2-1 | once | TRBV5-8 | - | TGTGCCAGCAGCTCAACACGTTGGGCTGAGCAGTTCTTC | CASSSTRWAEQFF
TRBJ2-5 | - | TRBV7-2 | TRBD2 | TGTGCCAGCAGCCCGGGGGGGGCCCAAGAGACCCAGTACTTC | CASSPGGAQETQYF
TRBJ2-7 | - | TRBV27 | TRBD1 | TGTGCCAGCAGTCCCCGACCGGACAGGATCTACGAGCAGTACTTC | CASSPRPDRIYEQYF